The following is a T cell receptor beta chain sequence with its context. Its antigen remains unidentified. The sample comes from a study of shared clonotypes between healthy human individuals. General study results and limits: Clonotype sharing among donors was expected to depend on sequencing depth.

Using immunoSEQ multiplex PCR, the repertoire was profiled, and TCRdb retains in-frame clones only, with some absent. The sample yields 2.3 million or so clones, 90% to 95% seen once. The length of the CDR3 is 16 residues. Per germline, CDR1 LNHDA and CDR2 SQIVND (reference sequence). V lost 5 bases and J lost 4, with 20 bases in between. Sequencing used naive CD4+ T cells from PBMCs. The subset was: CD45RA+ positively selected. The clonotype originates from a man aged 18 to 35 in good health. Some clones in this sample may be carry-over from other donors' samples. The chain carries TRBV19 and TRBJ1-1; TRBD1 is a possible D gene (6 bases). CDR3 protein: CASSPYRVKGFTEAFF. In DNA form, the CDR3 reads TGTGCCAGTAGTCCCTACAGGGTAAAGGGGTTCACTGAAGCTTTCTTT. Using reference TRBV19 and TRBJ1-1 for the parts outside the CDR3, the full variable domain is DGGITQSPKYLFRKEGQNVTLSCEQNLNHDAMYWYRQDPGQGLRLIYYSQIVNDFQKGDIAEGYSVSREKKESFPLTVTSAQKNPTAFYLCASSPYRVKGFTEAFFGQGTRLTVV.